This T cell receptor beta chain was sequenced in a study of blood T cell repertoires in COVID-19. Overall study context: In each case, the material was cDNA or gDNA derived from T cells, B-cell-depleted T cells, or PBMCs.

The CDR3 consists of 18 residues. Germline V gene data show CDR1 as MNHEY and CDR2 as SVGEGT. V gave up 2 bases and J gave up 4 bases; unmatched junction bases: 14. Under the authors' procedure: Reference gene primer amplification gave nucleated cell count estimates. Only in-frame clones appear in the TCRdb table, and some are missing; sequencing was by immunoSEQ multiplex PCR. The D gene and trimming were derived from the DNA, and the V and J assignments and clone size from that table. The sample holds around 93,000 clones, about 80% seen once. V gene TRBV6-2 or TRBV6-3 combines with J gene TRBJ1-2; 9 bases align to TRBD1. This clonotype originated in a man aged 55-75 years with acute or convalescent COVID-19. Sequencing was carried out using peripheral blood. CDR3 amino acids: CASSYASHRDRVLYGYTF. CDR3 nucleotide sequence: TGTGCCAGCAGTTACGCCTCCCACCGGGACAGGGTGCTCTATGGCTACACCTTC.